This TCR beta chain appears in the sequencing data of a study of CD8 T cells in ankylosing spondylitis. Regarding the study as a whole: Characteristic of ankylosing spondylitis blood, it appeared, was a TCR beta motif comprising several highly homologous variants. Significant enrichment of disease-linked clones was reportedly seen in matched ankylosing spondylitis synovial fluid. Past studies reported some motif variants in reactive arthritis synovial fluid and blood.

Via MiXCR, TCRdb re-called the 5' RACE reads, giving one row per CDR3 protein. The data show tens of thousands of distinct CDR3 sequences, less than 3% seen once. This clonotype has a count of ten or more. Antigen specificity is unknown. With 0 bases removed from V and 5 bases from J, the gap between germline ends came to 8 bases. The CDR3 is 14 residues long. Germline assignment: CDR1 SGDLS and CDR2 YYNGEE. The rearrangement joins TRBV9 to TRBJ2-2; D possibly corresponds to TRBD2 (5 bases). The specimen was blood, either unsorted or a sorted T cell fraction (not recorded which). This TCR came from a male donor with ankylosing spondylitis or in good health (not recorded which). The CDR3 is CASSVATGTGELFF. The CDR3 nucleotides read TGTGCCAGCAGCGTAGCTACGGGAACCGGGGAGCTGTTTTTT. Full variable domain (outside the CDR3, taken from reference TRBV9 and TRBJ2-2): DSGVTQTPKHLITATGQRVTLRCSPRSGDLSVYWYQQSLDQGLQFLIQYYNGEERAKGNILERFSAQQFPDLHSELNLSSLELGDSALYFCASSVATGTGELFFGEGSRLTVL.